The 28 T cell receptor beta chains below come from one sample, sequenced in a study of CD8 T cells in ankylosing spondylitis. Study outcomes and limitations: Seemingly distinctive of ankylosing spondylitis blood was a TCR beta motif formed by eight highly homologous variants.

Their antigen targets remain unknown. TCRdb recomputed calls from the 5' RACE reads with MiXCR, one row per CDR3 protein. The repertoire holds hundreds of thousands of distinct CDR3 sequences, with about 24% as singletons. The sequencing input was blood, either unsorted or a sorted T cell fraction (not recorded which). Source of these receptors: a male donor with ankylosing spondylitis.

This clonotype was picked up a small number of times. The chain combines TRBV20-1 with TRBJ2-3; 9 nucleotides line up with TRBD2. The V gene's germline CDR1 is DFQATT and CDR2 SNEGSKA (reference sequence). The CDR3 is 16 amino acids. V shed 1 base and J 5 bases; nucleotides not matched to a gene: 10. The CDR3 nucleotides are TGCAGTGCTAGAGGAACATTAGCGGGAGTGGTAGATACGCAGTATTTT. It codes for CSARGTLAGVVDTQYF.

This clonotype was found a few times. V usage is TRBV20-1 and J usage is TRBJ2-3, with D unresolved. V shed 7 bases and J shed 3 bases, with 8 bases lying between them. There are 11 residues in the CDR3. CDR1 and CDR2 from the germline V gene are DFQATT and SNEGSKA (reference sequence). CDR3 amino acids: CSVEGTDTQYF. The CDR3, as DNA: TGCAGTGTTGAAGGAACAGATACGCAGTATTTT.

This clonotype was counted a few times. V usage is TRBV20-1 and J usage is TRBJ2-3; D is unresolved. V was pared by 3 bases and J by 0 bases, with 13 bases between. This CDR3 has 15 residues. Germline-derived CDR1 and CDR2 are DFQATT and SNEGSKA (reference sequence). CDR3 coding DNA: TGCAGTGCTAGCGCCCGAGAGGAAAGCACAGATACGCAGTATTTT. Translating it yields CSASAREESTDTQYF.

The chain joins TRBV5-1 to TRBJ2-5; D is ambiguous. Trimming removed 5 bases at V and 5 bases at J, with 13 bases between. This CDR3 is 13 amino acids long. Germline CDR1 SGHRS, CDR2 YFSETQ. The CDR3 coding sequence is TGCGCCAGCAGAGCTGGTTCGGCCGAGACCCAGTACTTC. This translates into CASRAGSAETQYF.

The V gene is TRBV2, the J gene TRBJ1-4, with D uncertain. The V and J ends lost 6 bases and 0 bases respectively, with 5 bases between them. Germline CDR1 and CDR2: SNHLY and FYNNEI. The CDR3 sequence is 13 residues long. The CDR3 is CASRRATNEKLFF. CDR3 nucleotide sequence: TGTGCCAGCAGGCGTGCAACTAATGAAAAACTGTTTTTT.

This clonotype has more than one count but fewer than ten. This chain uses TRBV20-1 with TRBJ2-5; tentative D call: TRBD2 (6 bases). V lost 3 bases to trimming and J lost 0 bases, with 8 bases between them. Germline V gives CDR1 DFQATT, CDR2 SNEGSKA (reference sequence). This CDR3 has 13 amino acids. CDR3 in amino acids: CSASGRNQETQYF. For the CDR3, the DNA is TGCAGTGCTAGCGGGAGAAACCAAGAGACCCAGTACTTC.

The rearrangement uses TRBV5-6 and TRBJ2-1; D unclear. Trimming took off 0 bases at V and 2 bases at J, with 9 bases between the two ends. The CDR3 consists of 15 residues. Looked up from germline, CDR1 is SGHDT and CDR2 is YYEEEE. The CDR3: CASSLGTPTYNEQFF. The CDR3 nucleotides are TGTGCCAGCAGCTTGGGGACGCCGACCTACAATGAGCAGTTCTTC. Together with reference TRBV5-6 and TRBJ2-1, the CDR3 gives the full variable domain: DAGVTQSPTHLIKTRGQQVTLRCSPKSGHDTVSWYQQALGQGPQFIFQYYEEEERQRGNFPDRFSGHQFPNYSSELNVNALLLGDSALYLCASSLGTPTYNEQFFGPGTRLTVL.

This clonotype has just one count. The CDR3 loop is CATSGGVSTDTQYF. CDR3 coding DNA: TGTGCCACCAGTGGCGGGGTTAGCACAGATACGCAGTATTTT. The chain employs TRBV24-1 and TRBJ2-3, with D tentatively TRBD2 (6 bases). Germline V CDR1 and CDR2: KGHDR, SFDVKD. Trimming took 5 bases from V and 0 from J, leaving 8 bases between them. This CDR3 region has 14 residues.

This clonotype occurred a few times. The chain uses TRBV14 and TRBJ2-5, with D perhaps matching TRBD2 (5 bases). From germline, CDR1 is SGHDN and CDR2 FVKESK. This CDR3 is 15 amino acids long. V gave up 5 bases and J gave up 4 bases, with 17 bases separating them. CDR3 sequence: CASSKRIGILETQYF. CDR3 sequence (DNA): TGTGCCAGCAGCAAACGGATCGGGATCTTAGAGACCCAGTACTTC.

This clonotype has a handful of counts. CDR3 protein: CASSLYRGRNSPLHF. In DNA form, the CDR3 reads TGTGCCAGCAGCTTGTACAGGGGGCGTAATTCACCCCTCCACTTT. V usage is TRBV5-6 and J usage is TRBJ1-6; TRBD1 agrees at 9 bases. J gave up 6 bases and V 1 base, and 2 bases lay outside the gene matches. There are 15 residues in the CDR3. Germline V gives CDR1 SGHDT, CDR2 YYEEEE. The complete variable domain, with remaining parts taken from reference TRBV5-6 and TRBJ1-6, reads DAGVTQSPTHLIKTRGQQVTLRCSPKSGHDTVSWYQQALGQGPQFIFQYYEEEERQRGNFPDRFSGHQFPNYSSELNVNALLLGDSALYLCASSLYRGRNSPLHFGNGTRLTVT.

This chain uses TRBV9 with TRBJ2-2; D remains unclear. V was trimmed by 0 bases and J by 0 bases, leaving 9 bases between them. The CDR3 contains 16 residues. In germline, CDR1 is SGDLS, CDR2 YYNGEE. This CDR3 reads CASSVALHANTGELFF. In DNA, the CDR3 is TGTGCCAGCAGCGTAGCTCTACACGCGAACACCGGGGAGCTGTTTTTT.

The chain combines TRBV24-1 with TRBJ2-1, with a possible D match to TRBD1 (6 bases). Germline loops: CDR1 KGHDR, CDR2 SFDVKD. The CDR3 consists of 14 residues. V lost 2 bases to trimming and J lost 10 bases, with 14 bases between them. This chain's CDR3 is CATSDSWDTGEQFF. The CDR3 bases are TGTGCCACCAGTGATTCCTGGGACACGGGCGAGCAGTTCTTC.

This clonotype was observed at least ten times. V is TRBV27 and J is TRBJ1-2; D possibly corresponds to TRBD1 (6 bases). Per germline, CDR1 MNHEY and CDR2 SMNVEV (reference sequence). V shed 6 bases and J shed 14 bases, with 28 bases lying between them. The CDR3 covers 15 residues. DNA for the CDR3: TGTGCCAGCAGCCCGGGGGGGGCAGGGCTGATTCATCGTACCTTC. Encoded protein: CASSPGGAGLIHRTF.

There are a few counts of this clonotype. This chain joins TRBV5-1 and TRBJ1-3; D might be TRBD1 (5 bases). Germline loops: CDR1 SGHRS, CDR2 YFSETQ. CDR3 length: 15 amino acids. The V end was cut by 1 base, the J end by 0 bases, with 8 bases between. The CDR3 DNA reads as TGCGCCAGCAGCTTGAGAGGGGACTCTGGAAACACCATATATTTT. It codes for CASSLRGDSGNTIYF.

The chain recombines TRBV5-1 with TRBJ1-2; D unresolved. Between the trimmed V and J ends, which lost 0 bases and 0 bases, there was a span of 12 bases. Germline-derived CDR1 and CDR2 are SGHRS and YFSETQ. The length of the CDR3 is 16 residues. The CDR3 DNA reads as TGCGCCAGCAGCTTGGCCGACGGCAAAGCTAACTATGGCTACACCTTC. This gives the protein CASSLADGKANYGYTF.

The chain has TRBV20-1 and TRBJ2-3; D is perhaps TRBD2 (6 bases). V lost 6 bases to trimming and J lost 6 bases, with 19 bases between them. Germline values: CDR1 DFQATT, CDR2 SNEGSKA (reference sequence). The CDR3 totals 14 residues. In DNA form, the CDR3 reads TGCAGTGCCTGGAAAGCGGGCCTGGAGGATACGCAGTATTTT. This codes for CSAWKAGLEDTQYF.

The rearrangement joins TRBV20-1 to TRBJ2-7; D gene unclear. Germline V gene lookup returns CDR1 DFQATT and CDR2 SNEGSKA (reference sequence). This CDR3 is 12 amino acids long. V shed 4 bases and J shed 0 bases, with 7 bases lying between them. The CDR3 region has the DNA TGCAGTGCTAAGGGCAACTCCTACGAGCAGTACTTC. Amino acid sequence: CSAKGNSYEQYF.

V usage is TRBV5-1 and J usage is TRBJ1-1, with D unresolved. The length of the CDR3 is 14 residues. Trimming pared 3 bases from V and 1 base from J, leaving 10 bases between. CDR1 SGHRS and CDR2 YFSETQ come from the germline V gene. The CDR3 nucleotides are TGCGCCAGCAGCTACTCCCTGGAGAACACTGAAGCTTTCTTT. It specifies CASSYSLENTEAFF.

This clonotype was seen a handful of times. The chain joins TRBV7-8 to TRBJ2-1, with D unresolved. The CDR3 length is 14 residues. The V gene lost 5 bases and the J gene lost 4 bases, with 12 bases spanning the gap. Germline loops: CDR1 SGHVS, CDR2 FQNEAQ. CDR3 residues: CASSAKQQYNEQFF. The DNA for the CDR3 is TGTGCCAGCAGCGCCAAACAGCAGTACAATGAGCAGTTCTTC.

The chain employs TRBV5-1 and TRBJ1-4; D unresolved. The V end was cut by 4 bases, the J end by 4 bases, with 14 bases between. Germline V CDR1 and CDR2: SGHRS, YFSETQ. The CDR3 is 15 amino acids. The CDR3 region is CASSPGGSLNEKLFF. The CDR3 coding sequence is TGCGCCAGCAGCCCCGGAGGGAGCCTTAATGAAAAACTGTTTTTT.

The gene calls are TRBV7-9 and TRBJ2-1; TRBD2 aligns across 10 bases. The CDR3 is 15 amino acids. Per the germline V gene, CDR1 is SEHNR and CDR2 is FQNEAQ (reference sequence). The V gene end was trimmed by 5 bases and the J gene end by 8 bases; junction bases not matched to a gene: 9. The CDR3 DNA reads as TGTGCCAGCAGCCCTAGCGGGAGCGTTGGGGATGAGCAGTTCTTC. Translation: CASSPSGSVGDEQFF.

In this sample, this clonotype turned up a few times. J is TRBJ2-5 and V is TRBV5-1; TRBD2 aligns across 9 bases. V was clipped by 0 bases and J by 1 base; unmatched bases: 4. The CDR3 totals 16 residues. Germline lookup yields CDR1 SGHRS and CDR2 YFSETQ. The CDR3 sequence is CASSLGLAVIQETQYF. DNA for the CDR3: TGCGCCAGCAGCTTGGGACTAGCGGTGATCCAAGAGACCCAGTACTTC. Drawing the rest from reference TRBV5-1 and TRBJ2-5, the complete variable domain is KAGVTQTPRYLIKTRGQQVTLSCSPISGHRSVSWYQQTPGQGLQFLFEYFSETQRNKGNFPGRFSGRQFSNSRSEMNVSTLELGDSALYLCASSLGLAVIQETQYFGPGTRLLVL.

This clonotype was detected only a few times. J is TRBJ2-5 and V is TRBV20-1; 10 nucleotides agree with TRBD1. Germline CDR1 is DFQATT and CDR2 is SNEGSKA (reference sequence). V gave up 5 bases and J gave up 4 bases; unmatched junction bases: 7. CDR3 length: 14 residues. As DNA, the CDR3 is TGCAGTGCTCGCGACCGGGACAGGGGAGAGACCCAGTACTTC. Amino acid sequence: CSARDRDRGETQYF.

The chain has TRBV18 and TRBJ2-7, with TRBD1 identical over 8 bases. V lost 4 bases and J lost 0; bases outside the gene matches: 5. Germline V gene sequence: CDR1 KGHSH, CDR2 LQKENI. The CDR3 sequence is 15 residues long. The CDR3: CASSLYRGTSYEQYF. The DNA of the CDR3 is TGTGCCAGCTCACTATACAGGGGGACCTCCTACGAGCAGTACTTC.

The chain combines TRBV12-3 or TRBV12-4 with TRBJ2-7; D call uncertain. CDR3 length equals 15 residues. V was cut by 3 bases and J by 0 bases, with 12 bases left in between. CDR3 in amino acids: CASSFGVPSSYEQYF. The CDR3 DNA sequence: TGTGCCAGCAGTTTTGGGGTCCCGAGCTCCTACGAGCAGTACTTC.

The table lists this clonotype with a few counts. The chain combines TRBV30 with TRBJ2-7, with 8 bases lining up with TRBD1. CDR1 and CDR2 from the germline V gene are GTSNPN and SVGIG (reference sequence). CDR3 size: 12 residues. V shed 5 bases, J shed 9 bases, and the junction held 9 bases outside the gene matches. CDR3 region: CAWGQGAPGQYV. DNA of the CDR3: TGTGCCTGGGGACAGGGTGCTCCTGGGCAGTACGTC.

The CDR3 DNA follows: TGTGCCATCAGTGTGGGAATCGTAGCGAATTCACCCCTCCACTTT. It is translated as CAISVGIVANSPLHF. The genes are TRBV10-3 and TRBJ1-6; D remains unclear. The CDR3 consists of 15 residues. The germline gives CDR1 ENHRY, CDR2 SYGVKD. The V end was cut by 4 bases, the J end by 7 bases, with 14 bases between.

This clonotype was found a few times. The rearrangement links TRBV5-1 to TRBJ2-1; unclear D gene. The germline V and J ends were trimmed by 5 bases and 6 bases, with 12 bases remaining between them. The CDR3 runs 13 residues. The germline V gene encodes CDR1 SGHRS and CDR2 YFSETQ. CDR3 in amino acids: CASRGVLVNEQFF. In DNA form, the CDR3 reads TGCGCCAGCAGAGGTGTTTTGGTCAATGAGCAGTTCTTC.